This T cell receptor beta chain was captured by sequencing in a study of response to subunit inactivated influenza vaccine. Using its own MiXCR run on the RT-PCR reads, TCRdb lists one record per CDR3 protein. The data contain roughly 570,000 distinct CDR3 sequences, 12% to 15% of them singletons. V shed 2 bases and J 5 bases; nucleotides not matched to a gene: 4. The germline V gene encodes CDR1 DFQATT and CDR2 SNEGSKA (reference sequence). There are 13 residues in the CDR3. This specimen was PBMCs from blood, taken approximately 13 days after vaccination. The sequence came from a man aged 45 to 65 who received an inactivated influenza vaccine. The chain couples TRBV20-1 to TRBJ2-5; 8 bases agree with TRBD1. CDR3 residues: CSARHRDRETQYF. DNA of the CDR3: TGCAGTGCTAGACACCGGGACAGGGAGACCCAGTACTTC.